This TCR beta chain was observed in a study of T cell responses to AZD1222 COVID-19 vaccine. Findings and limits, study-wide: There were vaccine-associated CD4 TCRs across spike, dominant at 160-218 and 743-854. Clonal diversity may have been underestimated, and the donors were mostly white British, with more females than males. Only a handful of AZD1222 recipients were seropositive at baseline.

Clones were read by immunoSEQ multiplex PCR, and TCRdb kept only the in-frame ones, dropping some. The table records 140,000 to 150,000 clones, roughly 92% of them present only once. With regard to this clone: The antigen remains unidentified.

Doses given second, at about 4 or about 12 weeks, were pooled. The CDR3 totals 12 residues. The V end lost 10 bases, the J end lost 4 bases, and 12 bases lay between the germline ends. The V gene is TRBV12-3 or TRBV12-4, the J gene TRBJ2-3; TRBD2 is a possible D gene (6 bases). The specimen was peripheral blood, collected 28 days after the second AZD1222 dose. This TCR derives from an adult who received the AZD1222 COVID-19 vaccine. CDR3 in amino acids: CATAWGADTQYF. The CDR3 DNA is TGTGCCACCGCCTGGGGGGCAGATACGCAGTATTTT.